Shown below are 12 T cell receptor beta chains from a single sample sequenced in a study of TIL therapy for anti-PD-1-resistant metastatic lung cancer. Time point in this sample: pre-treatment sample, taken before nivolumab and TIL therapy. Tumor tissue came from excised metastases, mostly pleural nodules or supraclavicular lymph nodes. The libraries were made with immunoSEQ v3. TCRdb's table, derived via immunoSEQ multiplex PCR, lists solely in-frame clones and lacks some. The sample carries approximately 87,000 clones, about three fifths recorded once. The sequences come from tumor tissue, collected at baseline. These receptors all stem from a person between 25 and 80 years old with non-small cell lung cancer.

This clone was detected only a few times. This chain uses TRBV7-9 with TRBJ2-5; D gene unclear. The germline gives CDR1 SEHNR, CDR2 FQNEAQ (reference sequence). The CDR3 contains 14 residues. V lost 2 bases and J lost 5, with 12 bases in between. The CDR3 reads CASSLLVGRETQYF. CDR3 DNA sequence: TGTGCCAGCAGCTTACTAGTTGGGCGGGAGACCCAGTACTTC.

In this sample, this clone turned up a few times. V usage is TRBV7-2 and J usage is TRBJ1-1; D is unresolved. Germline assignment: CDR1 SGHTA and CDR2 FQGNSA. The germline V and J ends were trimmed by 1 base and 8 bases, with 11 bases remaining between them. CDR3 length equals 13 residues. DNA of the CDR3: TGTGCCAGCAGCTTAGTGGGCAGAGCAGAAGCTTTCTTT. Its translation is CASSLVGRAEAFF.

V usage is TRBV6-2 or TRBV6-3 and J usage is TRBJ2-3; D tentatively reads TRBD1 or TRBD2 (5 bases each). Germline V gives CDR1 MNHEY, CDR2 SVGEGT. CDR3 length: 15 residues. Deletions cut 0 bases from V and 4 bases from J, with 11 bases between. For the CDR3, the DNA is TGTGCCAGCAGTTACTCGGGGGAGCAACCAGATACGCAGTATTTT. Protein product: CASSYSGEQPDTQYF.

The chain recombines TRBV4-3 with TRBJ2-7; D tentatively fits TRBD1 or TRBD2 (5 bases each). V was trimmed by 0 bases and J by 6 bases, leaving 18 bases between them. CDR3 length equals 16 residues. Per germline, CDR1 LGHNA and CDR2 YSLEER. CDR3 in amino acids: CASSQDPYGTGAEQYF. CDR3 in DNA: TGCGCCAGCAGCCAAGATCCGTACGGGACCGGTGCCGAGCAGTACTTC.

The chain employs TRBV7-3 and TRBJ2-1; D gene uncertain. CDR3 size: 12 residues. Germline V CDR1 and CDR2: SGHTA, FQGTGA. V was pared by 5 bases and J by 6 bases, with 8 bases between. This CDR3 reads CASSPHGNEQFF. CDR3 DNA sequence: TGTGCCAGCAGCCCTCATGGCAATGAGCAGTTCTTC.

CDR3 sequence (DNA): TGTGCCAGCAGTGAAGGACAGTTGAATAATTCACCCCTCCACTTT. Its translation is CASSEGQLNNSPLHF. J is TRBJ1-6 and V is TRBV2, with D possibly TRBD1 on 5 matching bases. Germline V gene lookup returns CDR1 SNHLY and CDR2 FYNNEI. CDR3 length equals 15 residues. V was shortened by 1 base and J by 5 bases, with 9 bases between the two germline ends.

The chain uses TRBV7-2 and TRBJ1-3; 8 bases align to TRBD1. J gave up 7 bases and V 5 bases, and 10 bases lay outside the gene matches. The CDR3 is made up of 15 amino acids. Germline lookup yields CDR1 SGHTA and CDR2 FQGNSA. CDR3 nucleotide sequence: TGTGCCAGCAGCCCAGAACAGGGGGGGAGGAACACCATATATTTT. Protein product: CASSPEQGGRNTIYF.

This clone was observed a single time. The genes are TRBV5-4 and TRBJ2-1, with 10 bases matching TRBD2. This CDR3 region has 15 residues. The germline V gene has CDR1 SGHNT and CDR2 YYREEE (reference sequence). Trimming removed 3 bases from V and 6 bases from J; junction bases left unmatched: 6. CDR3 DNA sequence: TGTGCCAGCAGCTACACTAGCGGGATAGGCAATGAGCAGTTCTTC. This sequence encodes CASSYTSGIGNEQFF.

The J gene is TRBJ2-1, the V gene TRBV5-1, with TRBD1 as a possible D gene (5 bases). Per the germline V gene, CDR1 is SGHRS and CDR2 is YFSETQ. This CDR3 spans 15 amino acids. The V end lost 0 bases, the J end lost 4 bases, and 11 bases lay between the germline ends. CDR3 nucleotide sequence: TGCGCCAGCAGCTTGGTAGGGGCACTTTACAATGAGCAGTTCTTC. Translation: CASSLVGALYNEQFF.

The chain has TRBV28 and TRBJ1-1, with D unclear. With 6 bases removed from V and 6 bases from J, the gap between germline ends came to 26 bases. Per germline, CDR1 MDHEN and CDR2 SYDVKM. The CDR3 totals 17 residues. CDR3 nucleotide sequence: TGTGCCAGCAGATCCCACGACGACGGGATCGGGTCCCCTGAAGCTTTCTTT. It specifies CASRSHDDGIGSPEAFF.

The chain is built from TRBV28 and TRBJ1-1; a weak D match, TRBD1 (5 bases). This CDR3 spans 14 amino acids. Per germline, CDR1 MDHEN and CDR2 SYDVKM. Deletions cut 4 bases from V and 0 bases from J, with 9 bases between. CDR3 region: CASSSGTMNTEAFF. The CDR3 nucleotides read TGTGCCAGCAGTTCCGGGACCATGAACACTGAAGCTTTCTTT. Filled out from reference TRBV28 and TRBJ1-1, the complete variable domain reads DVKVTQSSRYLVKRTGEKVFLECVQDMDHENMFWYRQDPGLGLRLIYFSYDVKMKEKGDIPEGYSVSREKKERFSLILESASTNQTSMYLCASSSGTMNTEAFFGQGTRLTVV.

DNA of the CDR3: TGCGCCAGCAGCTTGGCCAGAACGGGACTAGCGGGATCCTCCTACGAGCAGTACTTC. As protein: CASSLARTGLAGSSYEQYF. The V gene is TRBV5-1, the J gene TRBJ2-7; 13 bases match TRBD2. The V gene end was trimmed by 0 bases and the J gene end by 0 bases; junction bases not matched to a gene: 9. The germline CDR1 and CDR2 sequences are SGHRS and YFSETQ. The CDR3 contains 19 residues.